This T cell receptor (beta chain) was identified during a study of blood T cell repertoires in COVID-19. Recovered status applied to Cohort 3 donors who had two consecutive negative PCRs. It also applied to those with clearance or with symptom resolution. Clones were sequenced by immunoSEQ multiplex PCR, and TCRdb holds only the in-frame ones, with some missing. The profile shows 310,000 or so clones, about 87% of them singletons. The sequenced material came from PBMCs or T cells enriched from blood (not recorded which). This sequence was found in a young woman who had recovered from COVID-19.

CDR3 in DNA: TGTGCCAGCAGTATTGACAGTGGTCAGCCCCAGCATTTT. This codes for CASSIDSGQPQHF. The V call is TRBV27, the J call TRBJ1-5, with D perhaps matching TRBD1 (5 bases). Germline V lookup: CDR1 MNHEY, CDR2 SMNVEV (reference sequence). This CDR3 is 13 amino acids long. The V and J ends lost 5 bases and 6 bases respectively, with 11 bases between them.